This T cell receptor (beta chain) was captured in a study of blood T cell repertoires in COVID-19. Study context: Nucleic acid was either cDNA or gDNA, and it came from T cells, B-cell-depleted T cells, or PBMCs.

The cohort comprised adults aged about 18 to 90 years residing in 20 to 25 US areas. Exposed study participants had met a COVID-19 case within 2 weeks before entry. The CDR3 length is 14 residues. The V gene's germline CDR1 is MGHRA and CDR2 YSYEKL. The ends were cut back, 1 base at V and 1 base at J, with 8 bases in the middle. Authors' analysis steps: Estimation of nucleated cell counts was performed using reference gene primer amplification. Profiled with immunoSEQ multiplex PCR; TCRdb holds only in-frame clones, not every one. That table is the source of V, J and clone size, and D and trimming were worked out from the DNA. The profile shows about 150,000 clones, about 90% of them singletons.

This clonotype was obtained from a middle-aged woman who had been exposed to COVID-19. The sequenced material came from PBMCs or T cells enriched from blood (not recorded which). The rearrangement joins TRBV4-1 to TRBJ2-7; no definite D call. In DNA, the CDR3 is TGCGCCAGCAGCCAAGTAGGCGGATCCTACGAGCAGTACTTC. Amino acids: CASSQVGGSYEQYF.